The subject of this entry is one T cell receptor beta chain. Germline V gene sequence: CDR1 MNHEY, CDR2 SVGAGI. This CDR3 region has 15 residues. V gave up 0 bases and J gave up 6 bases, with 14 bases separating them. This sample was included in a study of T cell changes during pregnancy in multiple sclerosis. Using immunoSEQ multiplex PCR, the repertoire was profiled, and TCRdb retains in-frame clones only, with some absent. Among fewer than 50,000 clones, 90% to 95% were seen once, and the ten largest hold around 9.6%. This receptor was identified in a female donor with multiple sclerosis, enrolled in a pregnancy study. V gene TRBV6-5 combines with J gene TRBJ1-2; D is possibly TRBD1 (6 bases). Sequencing used CD8+ T cells from peripheral blood mononuclear cells, obtained after pregnancy. The CDR3 nucleotides read TGTGCCAGCAGTTACTCGGGCAGGGGATGGAATGGCTACACCTTC. It encodes CASSYSGRGWNGYTF.